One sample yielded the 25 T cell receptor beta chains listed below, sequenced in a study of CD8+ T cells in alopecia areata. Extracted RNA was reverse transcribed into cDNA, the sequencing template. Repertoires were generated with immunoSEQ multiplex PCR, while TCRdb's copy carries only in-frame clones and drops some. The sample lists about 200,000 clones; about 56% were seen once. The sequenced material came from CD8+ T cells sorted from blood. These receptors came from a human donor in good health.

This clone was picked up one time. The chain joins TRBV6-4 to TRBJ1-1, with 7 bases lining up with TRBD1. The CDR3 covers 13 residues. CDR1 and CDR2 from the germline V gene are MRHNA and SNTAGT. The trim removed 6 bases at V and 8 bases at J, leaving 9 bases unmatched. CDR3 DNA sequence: TGTGCCAGCAGCCACAGGGGCCCGAGAGAAGCTTTCTTT. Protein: CASSHRGPREAFF.

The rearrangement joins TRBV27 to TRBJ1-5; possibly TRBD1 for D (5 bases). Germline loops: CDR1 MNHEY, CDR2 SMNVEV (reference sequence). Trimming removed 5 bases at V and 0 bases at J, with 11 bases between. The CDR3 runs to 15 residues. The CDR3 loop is CASSIGTDSNQPQHF. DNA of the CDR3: TGTGCCAGCAGTATCGGGACGGATAGCAATCAGCCCCAGCATTTT.

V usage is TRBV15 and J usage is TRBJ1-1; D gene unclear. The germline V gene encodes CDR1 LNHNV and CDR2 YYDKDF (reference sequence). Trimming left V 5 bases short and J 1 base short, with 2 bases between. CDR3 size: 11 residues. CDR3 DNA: TGTGCCACCAGCCCGAACACTGAAGCTTTCTTT. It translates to CATSPNTEAFF.

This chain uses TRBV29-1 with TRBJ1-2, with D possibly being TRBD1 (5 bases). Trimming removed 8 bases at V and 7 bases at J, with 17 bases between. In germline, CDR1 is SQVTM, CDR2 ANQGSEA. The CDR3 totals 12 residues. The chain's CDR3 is CSLPDGTGGYTF. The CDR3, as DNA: TGCAGCCTCCCCGACGGGACGGGTGGCTACACCTTC.

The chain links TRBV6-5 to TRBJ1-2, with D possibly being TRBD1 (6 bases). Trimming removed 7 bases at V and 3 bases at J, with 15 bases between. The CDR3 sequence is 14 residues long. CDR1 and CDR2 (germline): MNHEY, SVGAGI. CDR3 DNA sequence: TGTGCCAGCAAACAACGGGGGGCTTACTATGGCTACACCTTC. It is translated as CASKQRGAYYGYTF.

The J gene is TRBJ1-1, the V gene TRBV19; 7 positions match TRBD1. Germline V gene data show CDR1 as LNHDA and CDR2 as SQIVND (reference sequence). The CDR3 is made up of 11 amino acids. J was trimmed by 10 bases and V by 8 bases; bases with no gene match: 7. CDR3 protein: CASRDSGGAFF. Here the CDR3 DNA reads TGTGCCAGTCGGGACAGTGGGGGAGCTTTCTTT.

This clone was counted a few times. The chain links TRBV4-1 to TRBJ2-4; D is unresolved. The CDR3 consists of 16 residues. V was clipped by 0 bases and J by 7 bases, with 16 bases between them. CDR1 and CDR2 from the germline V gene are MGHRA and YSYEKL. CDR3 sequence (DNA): TGCGCCAGCAGCCAAGATGACACAGCCACTTACAACATTCAGTACTTC. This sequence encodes CASSQDDTATYNIQYF.

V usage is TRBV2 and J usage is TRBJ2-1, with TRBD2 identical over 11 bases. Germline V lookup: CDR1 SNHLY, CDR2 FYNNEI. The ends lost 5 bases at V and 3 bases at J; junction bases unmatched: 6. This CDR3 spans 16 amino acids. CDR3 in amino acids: CASSMTSGEIYNEQFF. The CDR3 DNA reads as TGTGCCAGCAGTATGACTAGCGGGGAGATCTACAATGAGCAGTTCTTC.

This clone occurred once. The CDR3 coding sequence is TGTGCCAGCAGCTTTAAGGGACAGTCGGGCGAGACCCAGTACTTC. Its translation: CASSFKGQSGETQYF. The chain employs TRBV5-4 and TRBJ2-5; 7 positions match TRBD1. The CDR3 is 15 amino acids. With 2 bases clipped from V and 5 bases from J, the junction kept 9 bases outside the gene matches. Germline V gives CDR1 SGHNT, CDR2 YYREEE (reference sequence).

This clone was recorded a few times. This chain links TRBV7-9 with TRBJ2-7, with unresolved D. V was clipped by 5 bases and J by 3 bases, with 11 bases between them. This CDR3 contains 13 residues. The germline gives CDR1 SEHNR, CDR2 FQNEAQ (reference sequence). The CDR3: CASSHVDGYEQYF. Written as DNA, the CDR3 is TGTGCCAGCAGCCACGTGGACGGCTACGAGCAGTACTTC.

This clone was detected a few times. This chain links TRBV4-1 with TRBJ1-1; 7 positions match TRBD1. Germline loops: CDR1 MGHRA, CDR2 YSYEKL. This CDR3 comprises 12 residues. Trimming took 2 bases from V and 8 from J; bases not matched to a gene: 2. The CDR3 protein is CASSQRGREAFF. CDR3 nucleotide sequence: TGCGCCAGCAGCCAAAGGGGGCGCGAAGCTTTCTTT.

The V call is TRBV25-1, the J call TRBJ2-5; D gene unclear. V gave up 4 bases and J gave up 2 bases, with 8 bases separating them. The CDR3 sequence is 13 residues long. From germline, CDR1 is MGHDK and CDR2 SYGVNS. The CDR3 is CASSGHGQETQYF. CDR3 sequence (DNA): TGTGCCAGCAGTGGACACGGACAAGAGACCCAGTACTTC.

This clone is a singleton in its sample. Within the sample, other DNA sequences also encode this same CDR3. The CDR3 DNA sequence: TGTGCCAGCAGTTACTCAAAGGGAGATGGCTACACCTTC. This translates into CASSYSKGDGYTF. The rearrangement uses TRBV6-5 and TRBJ1-2; D unclear. Germline CDR1 and CDR2: MNHEY and SVGAGI. The CDR3 sequence is 13 residues long. The V end lost 0 bases, the J end lost 6 bases, and 8 bases lay between the germline ends.

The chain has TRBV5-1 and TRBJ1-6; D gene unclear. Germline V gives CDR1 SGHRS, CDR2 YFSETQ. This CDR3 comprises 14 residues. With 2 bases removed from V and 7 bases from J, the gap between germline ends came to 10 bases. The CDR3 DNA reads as TGCGCCAGCAGCTTAAAGGAATGGAATTCACCCCTCCACTTT. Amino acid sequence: CASSLKEWNSPLHF.

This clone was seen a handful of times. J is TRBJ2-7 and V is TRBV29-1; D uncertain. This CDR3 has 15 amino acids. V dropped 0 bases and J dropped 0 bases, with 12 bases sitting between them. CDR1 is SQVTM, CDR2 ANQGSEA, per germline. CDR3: CSVEDFSGPSYEQYF. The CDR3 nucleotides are TGCAGCGTTGAAGATTTCTCCGGGCCCTCCTACGAGCAGTACTTC.

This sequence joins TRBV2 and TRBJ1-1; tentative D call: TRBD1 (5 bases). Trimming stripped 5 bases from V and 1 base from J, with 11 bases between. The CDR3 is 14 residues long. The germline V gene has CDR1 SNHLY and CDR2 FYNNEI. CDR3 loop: CASSLGRKNTEAFF. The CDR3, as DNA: TGTGCCAGCAGTCTGGGGCGCAAGAACACTGAAGCTTTCTTT.

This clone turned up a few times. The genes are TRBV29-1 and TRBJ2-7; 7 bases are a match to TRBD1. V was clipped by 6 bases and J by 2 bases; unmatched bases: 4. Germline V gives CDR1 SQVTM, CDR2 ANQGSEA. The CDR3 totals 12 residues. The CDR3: CSVGTAPYEQYF. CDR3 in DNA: TGCAGCGTCGGGACAGCTCCCTACGAGCAGTACTTC.

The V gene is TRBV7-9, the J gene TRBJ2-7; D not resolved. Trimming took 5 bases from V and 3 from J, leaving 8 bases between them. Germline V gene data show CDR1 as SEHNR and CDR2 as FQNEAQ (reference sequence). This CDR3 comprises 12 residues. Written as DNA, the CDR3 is TGTGCCAGCAGCCCCATGAACTACGAGCAGTACTTC. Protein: CASSPMNYEQYF.

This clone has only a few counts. DNA for the CDR3: TGTGCCAGCAGCCAGGCGCCAGTCACCACCGGGGAGCTGTTTTTT. This sequence encodes CASSQAPVTTGELFF. The V gene is TRBV7-9, the J gene TRBJ2-2; D is unresolved. CDR3 length: 15 amino acids. V lost 5 bases and J 4 bases, leaving 14 bases between the germline ends. Germline CDR1 SEHNR, CDR2 FQNEAQ (reference sequence). Full variable domain (missing parts from reference TRBV7-9 and TRBJ2-2): DTGVSQNPRHKITKRGQNVTFRCDPISEHNRLYWYRQTLGQGPEFLTYFQNEAQLEKSRLLSDRFSAERPKGSFSTLEIQRTEQGDSAMYLCASSQAPVTTGELFFGEGSRLTVL.

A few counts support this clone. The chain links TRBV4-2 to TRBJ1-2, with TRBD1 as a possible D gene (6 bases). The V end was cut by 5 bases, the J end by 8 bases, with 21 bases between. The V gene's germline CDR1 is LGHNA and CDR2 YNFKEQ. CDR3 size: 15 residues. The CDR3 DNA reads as TGTGCCAGCAGCGTAGTTGAACAGGGAGAAAACGGCTACACCTTC. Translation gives CASSVVEQGENGYTF.

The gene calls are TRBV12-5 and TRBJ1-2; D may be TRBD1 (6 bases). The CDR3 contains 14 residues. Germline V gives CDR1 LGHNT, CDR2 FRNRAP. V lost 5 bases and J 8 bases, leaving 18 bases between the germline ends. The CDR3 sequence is CASGHENREMGYTF. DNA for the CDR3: TGTGCTAGTGGTCATGAGAACAGGGAGATGGGCTACACCTTC.

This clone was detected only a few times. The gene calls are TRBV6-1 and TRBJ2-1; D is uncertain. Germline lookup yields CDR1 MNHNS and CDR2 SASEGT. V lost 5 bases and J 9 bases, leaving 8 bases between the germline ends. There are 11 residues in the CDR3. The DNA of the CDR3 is TGTGCCAGCAGTTACGGCGGTGAGCAGTTCTTC. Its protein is CASSYGGEQFF.

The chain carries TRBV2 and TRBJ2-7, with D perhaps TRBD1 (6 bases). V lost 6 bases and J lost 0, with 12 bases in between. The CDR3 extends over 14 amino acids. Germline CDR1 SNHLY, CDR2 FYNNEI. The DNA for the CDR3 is TGTGCCAGCAGGGGACAAAAATACTCCTACGAGCAGTACTTC. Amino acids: CASRGQKYSYEQYF.

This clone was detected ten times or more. The CDR3: CASSVGTLPTDTQYF. The CDR3 bases are TGTGCCAGCAGCGTAGGGACCCTCCCCACAGATACGCAGTATTTT. The chain uses TRBV9 and TRBJ2-3; D unresolved. V was clipped by 0 bases and J by 2 bases, with 10 bases between them. Germline V gene lookup returns CDR1 SGDLS and CDR2 YYNGEE. The CDR3 extends over 15 amino acids.

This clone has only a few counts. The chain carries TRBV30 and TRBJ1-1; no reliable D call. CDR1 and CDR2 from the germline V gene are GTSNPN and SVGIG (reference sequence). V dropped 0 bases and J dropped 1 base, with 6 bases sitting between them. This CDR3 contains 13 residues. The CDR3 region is CAWSVGTNTEAFF. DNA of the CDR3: TGTGCCTGGAGTGTCGGCACGAACACTGAAGCTTTCTTT.